The 7 T cell receptor beta chains below all came from one sample that was sequenced in a study of blood T cell repertoires in COVID-19. Produced via immunoSEQ multiplex PCR; TCRdb's table is partial and in-frame only. The sample consists of roughly 350,000 clones, about 87% of them appearing once. Sequenced: peripheral blood. The origin of the receptors is a woman in her 50s with COVID-19, enrolled during active disease.

The chain couples TRBV13 to TRBJ2-5; D possibly corresponds to TRBD2 (5 bases). The ends were cut back, 5 bases at V and 2 bases at J, with 30 bases in the middle. CDR1 is PRHDT and CDR2 is FYEKMQ in the germline V gene (reference sequence). The CDR3 consists of 20 residues. CDR3 region: CASSLSPGTNQHINQETQYF. CDR3 sequence (DNA): TGTGCCAGCAGCCTATCCCCGGGAACAAATCAGCATATCAATCAAGAGACCCAGTACTTC.

The V and J genes are TRBV27 and TRBJ2-5, with unresolved D. Germline V CDR1 and CDR2: MNHEY, SMNVEV (reference sequence). Trimming left V 8 bases short and J 7 bases short, with 14 bases between. The CDR3 contains 12 residues. CDR3 DNA: TGTGCCAGCGGGCAGTCAGCAGGGACCCAGTACTTC. Residues: CASGQSAGTQYF.

This chain uses TRBV7-9 with TRBJ2-1, with 10 bases identical to TRBD2. Unmatched junction bases numbered 7, after V lost 10 bases and J lost 7 bases. Germline loops: CDR1 SEHNR, CDR2 FQNEAQ (reference sequence). The CDR3 spans 13 residues. The CDR3 region is CANQREGLNEQFF. CDR3 DNA sequence: TGTGCCAACCAGCGGGAGGGCCTGAATGAGCAGTTCTTC.

V gene TRBV4-2 combines with J gene TRBJ2-1; 12 bases map to TRBD2. Trimming took 4 bases from V and 4 from J; bases not matched to a gene: 11. The CDR3 has 18 residues. Per germline, CDR1 LGHNA and CDR2 YNFKEQ. DNA of the CDR3: TGTGCCAGCAGCCGAACCGCCCAGGGGACTAGCGGGTACAATGAGCAGTTCTTC. Encoded protein: CASSRTAQGTSGYNEQFF.

This clone was seen a few times. The J gene is TRBJ2-3, the V gene TRBV3-1 (or the pseudogene TRBV3-2); 9 nucleotides match TRBD2. Trimming at V came to 9 bases and at J to 1 base, leaving 2 bases not matched to a gene. Germline values: CDR1 LGHDT, CDR2 YNNKEL (reference sequence). The CDR3 spans 13 residues. As DNA, the CDR3 is TGTGCCAGTCAGCGGGAGGGCACAGATACGCAGTATTTT. Translated: CASQREGTDTQYF.

V usage is TRBV5-1 and J usage is TRBJ2-1; the D gene is possibly TRBD2 (5 bases). Per germline, CDR1 SGHRS and CDR2 YFSETQ. Between the trimmed V and J ends, which lost 2 bases and 4 bases, there was a span of 19 bases. CDR3 length: 17 residues. CDR3 coding DNA: TGCGCCAGCAGCTTCTTGCAAAGCGGCCGGGCTTACAATGAGCAGTTCTTC. This encodes CASSFLQSGRAYNEQFF.

The chain joins TRBV27 to TRBJ2-7; 8 bases are shared with TRBD2. CDR3 size: 15 residues. CDR1 MNHEY and CDR2 SMNVEV come from the germline V gene (reference sequence). Unmatched junction bases numbered 6, after V lost 2 bases and J lost 3 bases. The CDR3 here is CASSLGGGPVYEQYF. The CDR3 coding sequence is TGTGCCAGCAGTTTAGGCGGGGGGCCCGTCTACGAGCAGTACTTC.